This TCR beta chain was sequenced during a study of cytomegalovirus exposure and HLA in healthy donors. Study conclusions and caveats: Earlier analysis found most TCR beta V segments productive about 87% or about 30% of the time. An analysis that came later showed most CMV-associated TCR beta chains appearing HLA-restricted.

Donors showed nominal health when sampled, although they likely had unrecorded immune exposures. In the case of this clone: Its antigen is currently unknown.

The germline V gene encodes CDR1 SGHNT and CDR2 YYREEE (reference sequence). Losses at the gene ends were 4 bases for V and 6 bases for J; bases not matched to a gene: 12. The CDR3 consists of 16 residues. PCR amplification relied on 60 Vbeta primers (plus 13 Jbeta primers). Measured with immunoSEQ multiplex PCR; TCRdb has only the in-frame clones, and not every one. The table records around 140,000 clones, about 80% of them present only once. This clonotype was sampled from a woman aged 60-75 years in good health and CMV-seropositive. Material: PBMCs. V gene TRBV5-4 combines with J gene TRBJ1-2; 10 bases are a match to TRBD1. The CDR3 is CASSPEVRDRGNGYTF. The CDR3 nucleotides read TGTGCCAGCAGCCCGGAGGTGCGGGACAGGGGAAATGGCTACACCTTC.